One and the same sample provided the 28 T cell receptor beta chains below, sequenced in a study of read filtering for tumor transcriptome and immune sequencing. This library used approximately 390 ng RNA and molecular barcoded adaptors spanning alpha/delta and beta/gamma chains. TCRdb independently ran MiXCR on the reads; one entry per CDR3 protein. The sample shows 75,000 to 95,000 distinct CDR3 sequences, around a fifth of them seen only once. Input material: a population of CD138-negative cells sorted from bone marrow. Receptor source: a donor at least 40 years old with multiple myeloma.

This clonotype was counted many times. This chain joins TRBV2 and TRBJ2-1, with 7 bases aligning to TRBD2. Trimming took 6 bases from V and 0 from J; bases not matched to a gene: 5. This CDR3 comprises 15 residues. Germline CDR1 is SNHLY and CDR2 is FYNNEI. The CDR3 spells CASRSSGGSYNEQFF. The CDR3 nucleotides are TGTGCCAGCAGGTCTAGCGGTGGCTCCTACAATGAGCAGTTCTTC.

The table lists this clonotype with many counts. The chain combines TRBV11-2 with TRBJ1-1; no definite D call. Germline V lookup: CDR1 SGHAT, CDR2 FQNNGV. Trimming stripped 0 bases from V and 1 base from J, with 9 bases between. The CDR3 contains 15 residues. Here the CDR3 reads CASSLDNAGNTEAFF. Here the CDR3 DNA reads TGTGCCAGCAGCTTAGATAATGCAGGGAACACTGAAGCTTTCTTT.

Concerning this clonotype itself: Given a much more abundant clone one base away, this may be a read error. CDR3 coding DNA: TGCGCCAGCAGCTCGTGGGGACTAGCGACCTTTGGGGCCAACGTCCTGACTTTC. It specifies CASSSWGLATFGANVLTF. The chain combines TRBV5-1 with TRBJ2-6; 10 bases match TRBD2. Germline CDR1 SGHRS, CDR2 YFSETQ. The CDR3 runs 18 residues. The trim removed 3 bases at V and 3 bases at J, leaving 9 bases unmatched.

This clonotype was recorded at least ten times. The gene calls are TRBV10-2 and TRBJ2-7, with D perhaps TRBD1 or TRBD2 (5 bases each). V lost 5 bases, J lost 2 bases, and 13 bases lay in between. Per germline, CDR1 WSHSY and CDR2 SAAADI. The CDR3 contains 14 residues. The DNA of the CDR3 is TGCGCCAGCAGTCCCGGGGCCGGGGCCTACGAGCAGTACTTC. This gives the protein CASSPGAGAYEQYF.

There are many counts of this clonotype. The chain uses TRBV7-9 and TRBJ2-7; 8 bases are a match to TRBD1. The CDR3 is 14 residues long. CDR1 SEHNR and CDR2 FQNEAQ come from the germline V gene (reference sequence). Germline trimming cut 4 bases from V and 1 base from J; bases unmatched to any gene: 3. CDR3 in amino acids: CASSSTGVSYEQYF. CDR3 in DNA: TGTGCCAGCAGCTCGACAGGGGTATCCTACGAGCAGTACTTC.

This clonotype was picked up many times. The chain carries TRBV29-1 and TRBJ2-1; D might be TRBD1 (5 bases). The length of the CDR3 is 14 residues. Trimming pared 7 bases from V and 12 bases from J, leaving 25 bases between. CDR1 is SQVTM and CDR2 is ANQGSEA in the germline V gene. The CDR3 DNA is TGCAGCGCCCCGGCCAGGGCGCTTTCAGGTTCGCAGTTCTTC. Translation: CSAPARALSGSQFF.

The sample holds many counts of this clonotype. CDR3 DNA: TGTGCCAGCAGTTTATTCGTGGGTGAGCAGTTCTTC. It translates to CASSLFVGEQFF. The chain is built from TRBV12-3 or TRBV12-4 and TRBJ2-1; D unclear. V was shortened by 2 bases and J by 9 bases, with 8 bases between the two germline ends. The CDR3 has 12 amino acids.

The rearrangement links TRBV28 to TRBJ2-4, with 8 positions matching TRBD2. The CDR3 spans 14 residues. The V gene's germline CDR1 is MDHEN and CDR2 SYDVKM. V was clipped by 8 bases and J by 7 bases; unmatched bases: 10. The CDR3 protein is CASETSVGVNIQYF. In DNA, the CDR3 is TGTGCCAGCGAGACTAGCGTGGGTGTCAACATTCAGTACTTC.

As for this clonotype: It may be a read error: a sequence one base away is much more abundant. CDR3 amino acids: CGVDPQGANYGYTF. As DNA, the CDR3 is TGCGGCGTTGATCCACAGGGGGCCAACTATGGCTACACCTTC. The V and J genes are TRBV29-1 and TRBJ1-2; 9 bases line up with TRBD1. The CDR3 runs to 14 residues. Germline CDR1 and CDR2: SQVTM and ANQGSEA. Complete variable domain (other parts from reference TRBV29-1 and TRBJ1-2): SAVISQKPSRDICQRGTSLTIQCQVDSQVTMMFWYRQQPGQSLTLIATANQGSEATYESGFVIDKFPISRPNLTFSTLTVSNMSPEDSSIYLCGVDPQGANYGYTFGSGTRLTVV.

Concerning this clonotype itself: Just one base apart from a much larger clone, this may be a read error. This chain joins TRBV7-2 and TRBJ2-5; 7 bases line up with TRBD2. CDR1 is SGHTA and CDR2 is FQGNSA in the germline V gene. The CDR3 runs 14 residues. The CDR3 DNA reads TGTGCCAGCAGCTTATGGGTAGGGCGGGAGACCCCGTACTTC. Residues: CASSLWVGRETPYF.

This clonotype was seen at least ten times. The chain employs TRBV3-1 and TRBJ2-5, with D uncertain. Trimming removed 1 base from V and 5 bases from J, with 11 bases in between. The CDR3 extends over 14 amino acids. Germline V CDR1 and CDR2: LGHDT, YNNKEL (reference sequence). The CDR3, as DNA: TGTGCCAGCAGCCAAGGATCACGGGCGGAGACCCAGTACTTC. Translating it yields CASSQGSRAETQYF.

This clonotype has a handful of counts. The DNA for the CDR3 is TGTGCCAGCAGTTTCGGACAGCATGGCTACACCTTC. It yields the protein CASSFGQHGYTF. The chain joins TRBV28 to TRBJ1-2; tentatively, D is TRBD1 (6 bases). Germline V CDR1 and CDR2: MDHEN, SYDVKM. The CDR3 runs 12 residues. V was clipped by 3 bases and J by 6 bases, with 8 bases between them.

About this clonotype itself: A much larger clone sits a single nucleotide away, making a read error possible. The CDR3 protein is CAVGQVDTEAFF. DNA of the CDR3: TGTGCCGTTGGTCAGGTCGACACTGAAGCTTTCTTT. The genes are TRBV2 and TRBJ1-1; D uncertain. This CDR3 spans 12 amino acids. Germline V gene data show CDR1 as SNHLY and CDR2 as FYNNEI. Trimming took off 11 bases at V and 3 bases at J, with 13 bases between the two ends.

This clonotype showed up many times. The chain couples TRBV15 to TRBJ1-5; D is ambiguous. Trimming took 8 bases from V and 3 from J, leaving 14 bases between them. CDR1 LNHNV and CDR2 YYDKDF come from the germline V gene (reference sequence). The CDR3 loop spans 14 amino acids. The chain's CDR3 is CATAADPHNQPQHF. Here the CDR3 DNA reads TGTGCCACCGCGGCGGACCCTCACAATCAGCCCCAGCATTTT.

This clonotype has just a few counts. This sequence joins TRBV6-6 and TRBJ2-1; the D is unclear. CDR1 and CDR2 (germline): MNHNY, SVGAGI (reference sequence). This CDR3 has 11 amino acids. V lost 8 bases and J lost 8, with 10 bases in between. The CDR3, as DNA: TGTGCCAGCGGCATTCGGCATGAGCAGTTCTTC. Its protein product is CASGIRHEQFF.

This rearrangement joins TRBV5-1 to TRBJ2-3; 8 bases agree with TRBD1. Germline V lookup: CDR1 SGHRS, CDR2 YFSETQ. V lost 4 bases to trimming and J lost 3 bases; unmatched junction nucleotides: 4. CDR3 length equals 14 residues. The CDR3 DNA is TGCGCCAGCAGCGCAGGACAGGGAACAGATACGCAGTATTTT. It specifies CASSAGQGTDTQYF.

The sample holds many counts of this clonotype. The CDR3 here is CASSLAEYNEQFF. CDR3 bases: TGTGCCAGCAGTTTAGCAGAATACAATGAGCAGTTCTTC. The V gene is TRBV28, the J gene TRBJ2-1, with D uncertain. The germline gives CDR1 MDHEN, CDR2 SYDVKM. The V and J ends lost 2 bases and 4 bases respectively, with 6 bases between them. There are 13 residues in the CDR3. Full variable domain (outside the CDR3, taken from reference TRBV28 and TRBJ2-1): DVKVTQSSRYLVKRTGEKVFLECVQDMDHENMFWYRQDPGLGLRLIYFSYDVKMKEKGDIPEGYSVSREKKERFSLILESASTNQTSMYLCASSLAEYNEQFFGPGTRLTVL.

V and J are TRBV18 and TRBJ2-2; no definite D call. Germline V gene data show CDR1 as KGHSH and CDR2 as LQKENI. CDR3 length equals 11 residues. The ends were cut back, 2 bases at V and 6 bases at J, with 1 base in the middle. The CDR3 coding sequence is TGTGCCAGCTCACCAGCCGGGGAGCTGTTTTTT. This codes for CASSPAGELFF.

V usage is TRBV28 and J usage is TRBJ2-1, with a possible D match to TRBD1 (6 bases). Germline CDR1 is MDHEN and CDR2 is SYDVKM. The CDR3 has 17 amino acids. Between the trimmed V and J ends, which lost 4 bases and 0 bases, there was a span of 16 bases. DNA for the CDR3: TGTGCCAGCAGTTCCGCGACCGGGACACCCTCCTACAATGAGCAGTTCTTC. It translates to CASSSATGTPSYNEQFF.

The table lists this clonotype with many counts. The gene calls are TRBV5-1 and TRBJ2-5; TRBD1 matches at 8 bases. The germline gives CDR1 SGHRS, CDR2 YFSETQ. V was pared by 4 bases and J by 4 bases, with 6 bases of the junction left unmatched. CDR3 length: 14 amino acids. Here the CDR3 reads CASSETGAAETQYF. The CDR3 DNA follows: TGCGCCAGCAGCGAGACAGGGGCGGCAGAGACCCAGTACTTC.

At least ten counts were recorded for this clonotype. The V gene is TRBV7-2, the J gene TRBJ2-2; D unresolved. This CDR3 region has 15 residues. V was trimmed by 8 bases and J by 1 base, leaving 14 bases between them. The germline V gene has CDR1 SGHTA and CDR2 FQGNSA. This chain's CDR3 is CASPAAGKNTGELFF. CDR3 DNA: TGTGCCAGCCCCGCGGCAGGAAAGAACACCGGGGAGCTGTTTTTT. The full variable domain, in which reference TRBV7-2 and TRBJ2-2 provide the parts outside the CDR3, is GAGVSQSPSNKVTEKGKDVELRCDPISGHTALYWYRQSLGQGLEFLIYFQGNSAPDKSGLPSDRFSAERTGGSVSTLTIQRTQQEDSAVYLCASPAAGKNTGELFFGEGSRLTVL.

The rearrangement uses TRBV20-1 and TRBJ2-7, with TRBD2 as a possible D gene (5 bases). This CDR3 contains 14 residues. Germline lookup yields CDR1 DFQATT and CDR2 SNEGSKA (reference sequence). Between the trimmed V and J ends, which lost 3 bases and 2 bases, there was a span of 14 bases. CDR3 region: CSARPGEITYEQYF. CDR3 nucleotide sequence: TGCAGTGCTAGGCCCGGGGAGATAACCTACGAGCAGTACTTC.

This clonotype has ten or more counts. This sequence joins TRBV28 and TRBJ2-2; D is uncertain. The V end was cut by 4 bases, the J end by 7 bases, with 13 bases between. The germline V gene has CDR1 MDHEN and CDR2 SYDVKM. The CDR3 is 14 residues long. The CDR3 DNA is TGTGCCAGCAGTTGTATAGGGCAGATCGGGGAGCTGTTTTTT. Protein product: CASSCIGQIGELFF.

At least ten counts were recorded for this clonotype. The CDR3, as DNA: TGTGCCAGCAGTTCACAGGGGGCTTGGGAAAAACTGTTTTTT. Protein product: CASSSQGAWEKLFF. The chain couples TRBV28 to TRBJ1-4; TRBD1 agrees at 9 bases. The CDR3 spans 14 residues. V lost 4 bases, J lost 8 bases, and 5 bases stayed unmatched. The germline V gene encodes CDR1 MDHEN and CDR2 SYDVKM.

This clonotype was observed many times. V is TRBV29-1 and J is TRBJ2-3; D not certain. The germline gives CDR1 SQVTM, CDR2 ANQGSEA. This CDR3 contains 12 residues. V lost 4 bases and J 4 bases, leaving 9 bases between the germline ends. This CDR3 is CSVAHGADTQYF. As DNA, the CDR3 is TGCAGCGTTGCTCATGGGGCAGATACGCAGTATTTT.

This chain uses TRBV5-1 with TRBJ1-1; tentatively, D is TRBD1 (5 bases). The V end was cut by 3 bases, the J end by 2 bases, with 11 bases between. CDR1 SGHRS and CDR2 YFSETQ come from the germline V gene. The CDR3 has 14 amino acids. The chain's CDR3 is CASSSGHFNTEAFF. The CDR3 DNA reads TGCGCCAGCAGCTCAGGACACTTTAACACTGAAGCTTTCTTT. The entire variable domain, with the rest obtained from reference TRBV5-1 and TRBJ1-1, is as follows: KAGVTQTPRYLIKTRGQQVTLSCSPISGHRSVSWYQQTPGQGLQFLFEYFSETQRNKGNFPGRFSGRQFSNSRSEMNVSTLELGDSALYLCASSSGHFNTEAFFGQGTRLTVV.

This clonotype was seen repeatedly, ten times or more. The J gene is TRBJ1-4, the V gene TRBV20-1, with D possibly matching TRBD1 (5 bases). Trimming took 4 bases from V and 5 from J, leaving 20 bases between them. The CDR3 spans 16 residues. Looked up from germline, CDR1 is DFQATT and CDR2 is SNEGSKA (reference sequence). The CDR3 loop reads CSANRGSPTRNEKLFF. Written as DNA, the CDR3 is TGCAGTGCTAACCGGGGGAGTCCCACCCGGAATGAAAAACTGTTTTTT.

This clonotype turned up a few times. V and J are TRBV2 and TRBJ1-4; no reliable D call. CDR1 and CDR2 (germline): SNHLY, FYNNEI. V gave up 8 bases and J gave up 11 bases, with 9 bases separating them. This CDR3 contains 10 residues. The CDR3 is CASGVEKLFF. CDR3 DNA: TGTGCCAGCGGGGTCGAGAAACTGTTTTTT.